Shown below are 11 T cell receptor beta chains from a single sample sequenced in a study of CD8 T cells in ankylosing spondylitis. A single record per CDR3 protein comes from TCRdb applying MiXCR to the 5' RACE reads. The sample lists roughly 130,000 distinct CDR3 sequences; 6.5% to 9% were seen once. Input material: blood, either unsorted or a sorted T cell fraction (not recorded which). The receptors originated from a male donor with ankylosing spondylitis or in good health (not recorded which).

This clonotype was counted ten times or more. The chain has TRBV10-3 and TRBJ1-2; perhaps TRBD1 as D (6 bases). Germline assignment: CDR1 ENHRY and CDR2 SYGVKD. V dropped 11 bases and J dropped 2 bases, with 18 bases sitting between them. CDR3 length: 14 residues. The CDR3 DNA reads TGTGCCGCTCAGGAACAGGGCACAAACTATGGCTACACCTTC. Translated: CAAQEQGTNYGYTF.

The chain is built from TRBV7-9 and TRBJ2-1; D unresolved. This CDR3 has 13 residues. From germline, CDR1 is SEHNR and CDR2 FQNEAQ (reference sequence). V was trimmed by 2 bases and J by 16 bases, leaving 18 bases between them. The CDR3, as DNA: TGTGCCAGCAGCTTATTCTACGGGTCAGGTGACTTCTTC. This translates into CASSLFYGSGDFF.

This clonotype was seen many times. The CDR3 here is CASSLARQGDEQFF. CDR3 coding DNA: TGCGCCAGCAGCTTGGCCAGGCAGGGCGATGAGCAGTTCTTC. The chain carries TRBV5-1 and TRBJ2-1; TRBD1 might be the D (5 bases). The germline V gene encodes CDR1 SGHRS and CDR2 YFSETQ. CDR3 length: 14 amino acids. Trimming pared 0 bases from V and 8 bases from J, leaving 12 bases between.

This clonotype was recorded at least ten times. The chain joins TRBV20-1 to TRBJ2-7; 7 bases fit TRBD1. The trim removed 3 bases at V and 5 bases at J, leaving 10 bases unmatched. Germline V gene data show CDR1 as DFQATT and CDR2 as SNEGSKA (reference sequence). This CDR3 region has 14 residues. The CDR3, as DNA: TGCAGTGCTAGGTCCCAACAGGGGACCGACGAGCAGTACTTC. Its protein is CSARSQQGTDEQYF.

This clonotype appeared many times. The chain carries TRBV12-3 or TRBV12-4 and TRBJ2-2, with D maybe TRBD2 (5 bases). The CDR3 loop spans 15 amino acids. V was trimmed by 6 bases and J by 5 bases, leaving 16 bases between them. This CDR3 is CASRTLSGTTGELFF. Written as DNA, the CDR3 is TGTGCCAGCAGAACCCTAAGCGGTACAACCGGGGAGCTGTTTTTT.

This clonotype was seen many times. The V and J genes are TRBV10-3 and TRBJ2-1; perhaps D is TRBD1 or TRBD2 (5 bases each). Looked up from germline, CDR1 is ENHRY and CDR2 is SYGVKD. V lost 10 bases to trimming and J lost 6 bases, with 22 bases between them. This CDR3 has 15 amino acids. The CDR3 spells CATRGSGTGFNEQFF. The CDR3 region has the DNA TGTGCCACTCGCGGGTCAGGGACCGGGTTCAATGAGCAGTTCTTC.

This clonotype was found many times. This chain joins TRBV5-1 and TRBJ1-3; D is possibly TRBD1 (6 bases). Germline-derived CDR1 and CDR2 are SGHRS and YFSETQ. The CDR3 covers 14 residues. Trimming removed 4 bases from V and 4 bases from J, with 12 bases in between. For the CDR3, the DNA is TGCGCCAGCAGCGTACAGGGTTCCGGAAACACCATATATTTT. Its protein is CASSVQGSGNTIYF.

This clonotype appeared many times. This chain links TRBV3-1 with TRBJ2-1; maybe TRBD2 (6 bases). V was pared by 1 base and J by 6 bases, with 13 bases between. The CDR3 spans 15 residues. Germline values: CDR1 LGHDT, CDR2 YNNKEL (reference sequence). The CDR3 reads CASSQGQGGPNEQFF. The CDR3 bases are TGTGCCAGCAGCCAAGGGCAGGGAGGACCCAATGAGCAGTTCTTC.

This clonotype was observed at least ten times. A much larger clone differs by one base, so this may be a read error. The CDR3 reads CARRLATGEHQPQHF. CDR3 sequence (DNA): TGTGCCAGAAGATTAGCGACAGGGGAGCATCAGCCCCAGCATTTT. The chain carries TRBV12-3 or TRBV12-4 and TRBJ1-5; TRBD1 agrees at 8 bases. The CDR3 totals 15 residues. Trimming cost V 9 bases and J 5 bases; bases outside gene matches: 12.

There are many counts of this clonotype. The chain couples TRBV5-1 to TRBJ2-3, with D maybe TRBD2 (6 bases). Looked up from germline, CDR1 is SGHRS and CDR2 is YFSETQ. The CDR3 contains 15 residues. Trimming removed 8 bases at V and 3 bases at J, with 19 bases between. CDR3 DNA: TGCGCCAGTACCCTGGTCACTAGCTTTACAGATACGCAGTATTTT. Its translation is CASTLVTSFTDTQYF.

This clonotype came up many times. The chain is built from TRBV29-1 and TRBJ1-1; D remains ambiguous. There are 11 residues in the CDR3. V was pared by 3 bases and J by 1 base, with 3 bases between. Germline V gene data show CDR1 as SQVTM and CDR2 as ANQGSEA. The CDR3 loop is CSVEGNTEAFF. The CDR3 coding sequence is TGCAGCGTTGAGGGGAACACTGAAGCTTTCTTT.